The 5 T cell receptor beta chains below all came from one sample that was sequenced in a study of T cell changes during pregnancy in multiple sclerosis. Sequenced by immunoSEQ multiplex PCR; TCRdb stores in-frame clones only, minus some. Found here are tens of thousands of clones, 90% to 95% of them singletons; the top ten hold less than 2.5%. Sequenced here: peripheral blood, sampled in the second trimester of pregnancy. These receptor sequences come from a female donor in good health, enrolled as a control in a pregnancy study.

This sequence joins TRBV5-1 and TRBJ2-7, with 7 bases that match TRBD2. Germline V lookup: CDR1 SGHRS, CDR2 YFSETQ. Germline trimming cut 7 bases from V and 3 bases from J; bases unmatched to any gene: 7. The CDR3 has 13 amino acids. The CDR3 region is CASAWTGGYEQYF. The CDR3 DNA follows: TGCGCCAGCGCTTGGACGGGGGGCTACGAGCAGTACTTC.

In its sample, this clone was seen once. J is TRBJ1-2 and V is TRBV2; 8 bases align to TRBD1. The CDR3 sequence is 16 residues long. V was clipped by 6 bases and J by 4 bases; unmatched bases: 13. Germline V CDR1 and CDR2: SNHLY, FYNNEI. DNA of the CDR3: TGTGCCAGCAGGGGGGGGGAGGACAGGGTAGCCTATGGCTACACCTTC. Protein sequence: CASRGGEDRVAYGYTF. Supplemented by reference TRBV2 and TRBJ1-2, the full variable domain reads EPEVTQTPSHQVTQMGQEVILRCVPISNHLYFYWYRQILGQKVEFLVSFYNNEISEKSEIFDDQFSVERPDGSNFTLKIRSTKLEDSAMYFCASRGGEDRVAYGYTFGSGTRLTVV.

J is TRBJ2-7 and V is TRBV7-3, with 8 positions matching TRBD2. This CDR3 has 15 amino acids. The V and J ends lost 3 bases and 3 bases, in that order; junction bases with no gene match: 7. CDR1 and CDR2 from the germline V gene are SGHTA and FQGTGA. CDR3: CASSFRGGHNYEQYF. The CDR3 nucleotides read TGTGCCAGCAGCTTCCGCGGGGGGCATAACTACGAGCAGTACTTC.

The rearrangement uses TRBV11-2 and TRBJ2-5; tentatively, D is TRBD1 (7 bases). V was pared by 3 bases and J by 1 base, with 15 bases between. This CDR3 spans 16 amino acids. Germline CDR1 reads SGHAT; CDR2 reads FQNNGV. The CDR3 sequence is CASSFRNQGGQETQYF. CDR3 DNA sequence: TGTGCCAGCAGCTTTAGAAACCAGGGGGGCCAAGAGACCCAGTACTTC.

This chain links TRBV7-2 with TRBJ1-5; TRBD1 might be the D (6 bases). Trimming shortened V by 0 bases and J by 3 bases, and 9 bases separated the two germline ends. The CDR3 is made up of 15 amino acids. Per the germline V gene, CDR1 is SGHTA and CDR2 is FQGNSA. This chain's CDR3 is CASSLAGGYNQPQHF. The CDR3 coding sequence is TGTGCCAGCAGCTTAGCAGGGGGTTACAATCAGCCCCAGCATTTT.